This T cell receptor (beta chain) is from a study of T cell responses to AZD1222 COVID-19 vaccine. Points from the study as a whole: Spike-specific TCR depth and breadth grew after two AZD1222 doses. The CD4 TCRs associated with vaccination extended across spike and predominated at 160-218 and 743-854.

TCRdb's table, derived via immunoSEQ multiplex PCR, lists solely in-frame clones and lacks some. The sample lists about 150,000 clones, 80% to 95% occurring once. The CDR3 has 13 residues. Germline V gene data show CDR1 as LNHDA and CDR2 as SQIVND (reference sequence). The V gene end was trimmed by 10 bases and the J gene end by 4 bases; junction bases not matched to a gene: 9. Comments on this clone: Its antigen is undetermined.

The origin of this receptor is an adult in good health. This chain uses TRBV19 with TRBJ1-2; TRBD1 aligns across 7 bases. The sequenced sample was peripheral blood, obtained on day 0 of AZD1222 vaccination. The DNA for the CDR3 is TGTGCCACTTACCCCGGGACAGCCTATGGCTACACCTTC. This translates into CATYPGTAYGYTF.